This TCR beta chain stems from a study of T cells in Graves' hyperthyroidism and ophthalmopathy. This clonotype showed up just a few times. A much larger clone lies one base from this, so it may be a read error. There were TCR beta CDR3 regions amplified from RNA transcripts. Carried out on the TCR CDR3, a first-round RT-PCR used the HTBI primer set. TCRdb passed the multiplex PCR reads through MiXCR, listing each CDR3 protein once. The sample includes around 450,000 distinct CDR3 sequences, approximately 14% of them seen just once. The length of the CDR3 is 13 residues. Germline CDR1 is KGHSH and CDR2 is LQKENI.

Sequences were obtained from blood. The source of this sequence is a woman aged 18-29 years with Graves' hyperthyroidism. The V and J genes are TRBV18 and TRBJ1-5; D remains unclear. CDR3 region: CAGSLSLNQPQHF. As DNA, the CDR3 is TGTGCCGGCTCACTCAGTTTGAATCAGCCCCAGCATTTT.